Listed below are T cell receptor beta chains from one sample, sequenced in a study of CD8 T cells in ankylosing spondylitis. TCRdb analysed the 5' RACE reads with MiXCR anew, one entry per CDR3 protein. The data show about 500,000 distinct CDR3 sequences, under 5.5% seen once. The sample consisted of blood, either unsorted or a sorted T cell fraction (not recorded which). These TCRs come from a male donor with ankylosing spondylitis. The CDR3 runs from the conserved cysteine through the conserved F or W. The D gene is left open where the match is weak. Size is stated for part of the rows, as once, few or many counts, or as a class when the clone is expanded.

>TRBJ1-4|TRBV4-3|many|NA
CASSQVWGALGKLFF
TGCGCCAGCAGCCAAGTTTGGGGGGCTCTGGGAAAACTGTTTTTT
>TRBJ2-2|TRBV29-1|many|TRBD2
CSVGTSGATGELFF
TGCAGCGTTGGGACTAGCGGGGCCACCGGGGAGCTGTTTTTT
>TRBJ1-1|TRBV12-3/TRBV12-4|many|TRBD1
CASDLGQGLSNTEAFF
TGTGCCAGTGATCTGGGACAGGGACTTTCCAACACTGAAGCTTTCTTT
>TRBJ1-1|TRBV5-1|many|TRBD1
CASSFGQGDQAFF
TGCGCCAGCAGCTTCGGACAGGGAGATCAAGCTTTCTTT
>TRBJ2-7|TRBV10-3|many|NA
CAITDGYEQYF
TGTGCCATCACCGACGGATACGAGCAGTACTTC
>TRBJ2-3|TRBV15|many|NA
CATSRDDTQYF
TGTGCCACCAGCAGAGATGATACGCAGTATTTT
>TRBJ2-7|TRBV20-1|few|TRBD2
CCARDPLLAGDYGEQYF
TGCTGTGCTAGAGATCCCCTACTAGCGGGAGATTATGGCGAGCAGTACTTC
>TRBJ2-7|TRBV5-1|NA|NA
CASSLASLGSRTGKYEQYF
TGCGCCAGCAGCCTGGCGAGCCTGGGTAGTCGTACCGGTAAGTACGAGCAGTACTTC
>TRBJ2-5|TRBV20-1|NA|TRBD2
CSARDRLAGVGTQYF
TGCAGTGCTAGAGATCGTCTAGCGGGAGTCGGTACCCAGTACTTC
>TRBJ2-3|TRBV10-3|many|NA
CAISDPGPSVRGDTQYF
TGTGCCATCAGTGACCCCGGGCCTAGCGTCCGGGGGGATACGCAGTATTTT
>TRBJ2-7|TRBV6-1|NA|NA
CASTIHPGAYEQYF
TGTGCCAGCACCATTCACCCTGGAGCCTACGAGCAGTACTTC
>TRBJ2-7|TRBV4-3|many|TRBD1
CASSQRTGVEQYF
TGCGCCAGCAGCCAGAGGACAGGGGTCGAGCAGTACTTC
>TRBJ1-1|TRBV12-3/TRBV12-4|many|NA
CASSLGPGATEAFF
TGTGCCAGCAGTTTGGGGCCAGGGGCCACTGAAGCTTTCTTT
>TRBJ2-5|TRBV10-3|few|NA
CAISERGALETQYF
TGTGCCATCAGTGAGAGGGGGGCGTTGGAGACCCAGTACTTC
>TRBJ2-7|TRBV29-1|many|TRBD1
CSVTTGGSYEQYF
TGCAGCGTGACGACAGGGGGGAGCTACGAGCAGTACTTC
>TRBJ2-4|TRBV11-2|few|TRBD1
CASSYGQGAFIQYF
TGTGCCAGCAGCTACGGACAGGGGGCCTTCATTCAGTACTTC
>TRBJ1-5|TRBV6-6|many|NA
CASSYQGQPQHF
TGTGCCAGCAGTTACCAGGGTCAGCCCCAGCATTTT
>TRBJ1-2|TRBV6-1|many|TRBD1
CASIPTGGGYGYTF
TGTGCCAGCATCCCAACAGGGGGCGGCTATGGCTACACCTTC
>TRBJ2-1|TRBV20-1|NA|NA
CSASSWQGEDNEQFF
TGCAGTGCTAGCTCCTGGCAGGGAGAGGACAATGAGCAGTTCTTC
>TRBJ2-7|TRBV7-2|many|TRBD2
CASSPLAGTYEQYF
TGTGCCAGCAGCCCCCTAGCGGGGACCTACGAGCAGTACTTC
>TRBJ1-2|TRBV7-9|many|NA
CASSSLENNYGYTF
TGTGCCAGCAGCTCCTTGGAAAATAACTATGGCTACACCTTC
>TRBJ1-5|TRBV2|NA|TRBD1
CASTRDRGVGPQHF
TGTGCCAGCACCAGAGACAGGGGGGTCGGTCCCCAGCATTTT
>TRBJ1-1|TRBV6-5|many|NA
CASSYSGGRTEAFF
TGTGCCAGCAGTTACTCGGGGGGCCGGACTGAAGCTTTCTTT
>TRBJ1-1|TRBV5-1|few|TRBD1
CASSYGTAPYF
TGCGCCAGCAGCTACGGGACAGCGCCTTACTTT
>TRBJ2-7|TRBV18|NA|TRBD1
CASSPRTGLNEQYF
TGTGCCAGCTCCCCTCGGACAGGGCTCAACGAGCAGTACTTC
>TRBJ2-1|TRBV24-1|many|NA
CATSDRDRGSYNEQFF
TGTGCCACCAGTGATAGAGACCGGGGATCCTACAATGAGCAGTTCTTC
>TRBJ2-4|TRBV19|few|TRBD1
CATRQGADRNIQYF
TGTGCCACCCGACAGGGGGCTGATAGAAACATTCAGTACTTC
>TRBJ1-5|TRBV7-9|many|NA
CASSYEGGLDQPQHF
TGTGCCAGCAGCTATGAGGGGGGGCTTGATCAGCCCCAGCATTTT
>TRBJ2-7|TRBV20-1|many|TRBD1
CSARDDRDEQYF
TGCAGTGCTAGAGACGACAGGGACGAGCAGTACTTC
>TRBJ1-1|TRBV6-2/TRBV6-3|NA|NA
CASSRQGTTEAFF
TGTGCCAGCAGTAGGCAGGGTACCACTGAAGCTTTCTTT
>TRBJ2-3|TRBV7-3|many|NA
CASSLGGDTDTQYF
TGTGCCAGCAGCTTAGGAGGAGACACAGATACGCAGTATTTT